Listed here are 5 T cell receptor beta chains from one sample, sequenced in a study of blood T cell repertoires in COVID-19. Only in-frame clones appear in the TCRdb table, and some are missing; sequencing was by immunoSEQ multiplex PCR. The table lists 85,000 to 100,000 clones, around 84% of them singletons. The material sequenced was peripheral blood. The receptor source for this set is an older woman in a cohort sampled during active or convalescent COVID-19.

This rearrangement joins TRBV6-2 or TRBV6-3 to TRBJ1-5; no firm D call. Trimming removed 2 bases from V and 2 bases from J, with 10 bases in between. CDR3 length equals 15 residues. Germline V gene lookup returns CDR1 MNHEY and CDR2 SVGEGT. CDR3 in amino acids: CASSYPRVGNQPQHF. The CDR3 DNA reads TGTGCCAGCAGTTACCCGAGAGTGGGCAATCAGCCCCAGCATTTT.

The chain has TRBV5-1 and TRBJ2-5; perhaps TRBD1 as D (5 bases). This CDR3 comprises 14 residues. V lost 1 base to trimming and J lost 3 bases, with 10 bases between them. Germline V gene sequence: CDR1 SGHRS, CDR2 YFSETQ. The CDR3 nucleotides read TGCGCCAGCAGCTTGAACGCAGGGAAAGAGACCCAGTACTTC. Its translation is CASSLNAGKETQYF.

The genes are TRBV19 and TRBJ1-5; D remains ambiguous. Per the germline V gene, CDR1 is LNHDA and CDR2 is SQIVND (reference sequence). This CDR3 contains 11 residues. Trimming cost V 5 bases and J 9 bases, with 8 bases left between them. The CDR3 is CASSGSGPQHF. In nucleotides, the CDR3 is TGTGCCAGTAGTGGTAGTGGGCCCCAGCATTTT.

There are a few counts of this clone. The chain recombines TRBV3-1 (or the pseudogene TRBV3-2) with TRBJ1-2, with 8 bases that match TRBD1. V was pared by 1 base and J by 4 bases, with 5 bases of the junction left unmatched. The CDR3 has 15 amino acids. Germline CDR1 LGHDT, CDR2 YNNKEL (reference sequence). In nucleotides, the CDR3 is TGTGCCAGCAGCCAAGCCTCGACAGGGGCCTATGGCTACACCTTC. The encoded protein is CASSQASTGAYGYTF.

CDR3 residues: CASFDYANNEQFF. The CDR3 DNA reads as TGTGCCAGCTTTGACTACGCCAACAATGAGCAGTTCTTC. The chain joins TRBV6-5 to TRBJ2-1; D is possibly TRBD2 (5 bases). The CDR3 has 13 residues. Germline values: CDR1 MNHEY, CDR2 SVGAGI. Trimming stripped 8 bases from V and 5 bases from J, with 13 bases between.